The 32 T cell receptor beta chains below come from one sample, sequenced in a study of T cells in Graves' hyperthyroidism and ophthalmopathy. The source material, RNA transcripts, was used to amplify TCR beta CDR3 regions. The HTBI primer set was used in a first-round RT-PCR of the TCR CDR3. TCRdb analysed the multiplex PCR reads with MiXCR anew, one entry per CDR3 protein. The sample holds some 560,000 distinct CDR3 sequences, about a sixth seen once. Sequencing used blood. The source of these receptors is a woman between 25 and 40 years old with Graves' hyperthyroidism.

The chain uses TRBV11-2 and TRBJ2-7; D unresolved. The V end lost 1 base, the J end lost 3 bases, and 10 bases lay between the germline ends. The CDR3 runs to 14 residues. Germline V gene lookup returns CDR1 SGHAT and CDR2 FQNNGV. CDR3 residues: CASSLGAPNYEQYF. The CDR3 DNA reads TGTGCCAGCAGCTTAGGGGCCCCTAACTACGAGCAGTACTTC. The entire variable domain, with the rest obtained from reference TRBV11-2 and TRBJ2-7, is as follows: EAGVAQSPRYKIIEKRQSVAFWCNPISGHATLYWYQQILGQGPKLLIQFQNNGVVDDSQLPKDRFSAERLKGVDSTLKIQPAKLEDSAVYLCASSLGAPNYEQYFGPGTRLTVT.

This clonotype came up many times. The chain recombines TRBV7-9 with TRBJ1-1; possible D gene TRBD1, 6 bases. This CDR3 has 14 amino acids. Germline lookup yields CDR1 SEHNR and CDR2 FQNEAQ (reference sequence). The germline V and J ends were trimmed by 6 bases and 8 bases, with 19 bases remaining between them. CDR3 in amino acids: CASSLPPRGAEAFF. The DNA of the CDR3 is TGTGCCAGCAGTCTACCCCCCCGGGGGGCAGAAGCTTTCTTT.

The table lists this clonotype with many counts. The chain carries TRBV6-5 and TRBJ2-7, with a weak D call TRBD2 (6 bases). With 2 bases removed from V and 2 bases from J, the gap between germline ends came to 10 bases. The germline gives CDR1 MNHEY, CDR2 SVGAGI. The CDR3 totals 14 residues. CDR3 protein: CASSYGRTTYEQYF. CDR3 nucleotide sequence: TGTGCCAGCAGTTACGGAAGGACTACCTACGAGCAGTACTTC.

This clonotype has more than one count but fewer than ten. The J gene is TRBJ2-7, the V gene TRBV20-1; D is undetermined. With 0 bases removed from V and 3 bases from J, the gap between germline ends came to 15 bases. Germline values: CDR1 DFQATT, CDR2 SNEGSKA (reference sequence). The CDR3 is 15 residues long. CDR3 DNA: TGCAGTGCTAGAGATTCAGTAGAGGCATTCTACGAGCAGTACTTC. Amino acid sequence: CSARDSVEAFYEQYF.

This clonotype showed up just a few times. This chain joins TRBV24-1 and TRBJ2-3; a weak D match, TRBD1 (5 bases). This CDR3 has 15 residues. V lost 4 bases and J 1 base, leaving 11 bases between the germline ends. Germline values: CDR1 KGHDR, CDR2 SFDVKD. CDR3 in amino acids: CATSDSGKGTDTQYF. DNA of the CDR3: TGTGCCACCAGTGACTCAGGGAAGGGCACAGATACGCAGTATTTT.

The rearrangement joins TRBV27 to TRBJ1-4; TRBD1 is a possible D gene (6 bases). This CDR3 region has 12 residues. V was cut by 8 bases and J by 2 bases, with 6 bases left in between. CDR1 is MNHEY and CDR2 is SMNVEV in the germline V gene (reference sequence). The CDR3 is CASQGTNEKLFF. DNA of the CDR3: TGTGCCAGCCAGGGGACTAATGAAAAACTGTTTTTT.

As for this clonotype: One end of the junction varies from germline; a read error may be responsible. The CDR3 reads CAGSETGVATEAFF. The CDR3 DNA sequence: TGTGCCGGCAGTGAAACGGGGGTTGCCACTGAAGCTTTCTTT. The rearrangement uses TRBV6-1 and TRBJ1-1; tentative D call: TRBD1 (5 bases). CDR3 length: 14 amino acids. Looked up from germline, CDR1 is MNHNS and CDR2 is SASEGT.

A note on this clonotype: At one end the junction does not follow the germline gene, possibly because of a read error. The chain combines TRBV7-3 with TRBJ2-7; D remains unclear. Matching the DNA end better, TRBJ2-1 makes the J call doubtful. The germline gives CDR1 SGHTA, CDR2 FQGTGA. The CDR3 has 13 residues. DNA of the CDR3: TGCGCCAGCAGTTTGAGGACCTCCTACGAGCAGTTCTTC. This gives the protein CASSLRTSYEQFF.

This clonotype was seen many times. Here the CDR3 reads CASSFGGTSLADTQYF. The CDR3 coding sequence is TGCGCCAGCAGCTTTGGGGGGACTAGCCTGGCAGATACGCAGTATTTT. V gene TRBV5-1 combines with J gene TRBJ2-3; 9 nucleotides match TRBD2. V gave up 2 bases and J gave up 4 bases; unmatched junction bases: 8. Germline-derived CDR1 and CDR2 are SGHRS and YFSETQ. The CDR3 spans 16 residues.

In this sample, this clonotype turned up many times. The chain carries TRBV20-1 and TRBJ1-2, with D unresolved. This CDR3 is 15 amino acids long. Between the trimmed V and J ends, which lost 3 bases and 8 bases, there was a span of 22 bases. In germline, CDR1 is DFQATT, CDR2 SNEGSKA (reference sequence). DNA of the CDR3: TGCAGTGCTAGTAGTTTGGGTATAAGGTCTAGGGGCTACACCTTC. Its protein product is CSASSLGIRSRGYTF.

Turning to this clonotype: With a much larger clone just one base away, this may be a read error. The rearrangement links TRBV18 to TRBJ2-3; perhaps D is TRBD1 or TRBD2 (5 bases each). The V end was cut by 5 bases, the J end by 2 bases, with 17 bases between. The germline V gene has CDR1 KGHSH and CDR2 LQKENI. The CDR3 is made up of 16 amino acids. The CDR3 DNA reads TGTGCCAGCTCATCAGAGCCAGGGACCTTCACAGATACGCAGTATTTT. It yields the protein CASSSEPGTFTDTQYF.

The CDR3 is CASRPFLGSYNSPLHF. The CDR3 bases are TGTGCCAGCAGGCCCTTTCTTGGCTCCTATAATTCACCCCTCCACTTT. The chain joins TRBV27 to TRBJ1-6, with D unresolved. Looked up from germline, CDR1 is MNHEY and CDR2 is SMNVEV (reference sequence). CDR3 length: 16 amino acids. Trimming shortened V by 6 bases and J by 0 bases, and 12 bases separated the two germline ends.

This chain uses TRBV4-2 with TRBJ2-2; 7 bases fit TRBD1. Germline CDR1 and CDR2: LGHNA and YNFKEQ. Losses at the gene ends were 5 bases for V and 0 bases for J; bases not matched to a gene: 9. The CDR3 extends over 17 amino acids. For the CDR3, the DNA is TGTGCCAGCAGCGCATACTGGGACAGCGCGAACACCGGGGAGCTGTTTTTT. Residues: CASSAYWDSANTGELFF.

This clonotype was counted at least ten times. This chain connects TRBV13 to TRBJ2-7; 10 nucleotides match TRBD1. The CDR3 consists of 15 residues. V lost 4 bases, J lost 1 base, and 4 bases stayed unmatched. Germline lookup yields CDR1 PRHDT and CDR2 FYEKMQ (reference sequence). CDR3 sequence: CASSWRQGASYEQYF. Written as DNA, the CDR3 is TGTGCCAGCAGCTGGCGACAGGGGGCGTCCTACGAGCAGTACTTC.

The sample holds many counts of this clonotype. This chain joins TRBV30 and TRBJ1-5, with D maybe TRBD1 (5 bases). The CDR3 is 13 amino acids. The germline V gene has CDR1 GTSNPN and CDR2 SVGIG (reference sequence). V dropped 1 base and J dropped 7 bases, with 11 bases sitting between them. The CDR3 spells CAWSGSAGQPQHF. The CDR3 DNA is TGTGCCTGGAGTGGGTCGGCAGGGCAGCCCCAGCATTTT.

In the case of this clonotype: This could be a read error, since a much larger clone is one nucleotide away. The CDR3 region is CASSPWGLSGNTIYF. The CDR3 DNA reads TGTGCCAGCAGCCCCTGGGGCCTCTCTGGAAACACCATATATTTT. The V and J genes are TRBV7-6 and TRBJ1-3; TRBD1 might be the D (5 bases). V was clipped by 5 bases and J by 0 bases, with 11 bases between them. The length of the CDR3 is 15 residues. Germline values: CDR1 SGHVS, CDR2 FNYEAQ.

This clonotype was found a few times. This rearrangement joins TRBV20-1 to TRBJ1-6; no clear D gene. V was shortened by 0 bases and J by 8 bases, with 17 bases between the two germline ends. CDR1 and CDR2 (germline): DFQATT, SNEGSKA (reference sequence). There are 16 residues in the CDR3. The CDR3 DNA follows: TGCAGTGCTAGAGATCGGAGTGAACGGCGTGATTCACCCCTCCACTTT. The encoded protein is CSARDRSERRDSPLHF.

This clonotype has a handful of counts. This chain links TRBV10-3 with TRBJ2-3; D unresolved. Trimming stripped 6 bases from V and 5 bases from J, with 15 bases between. The CDR3 is 14 amino acids. Germline values: CDR1 ENHRY, CDR2 SYGVKD. The CDR3 sequence: CAISDQRTGDTQYF. The CDR3 DNA sequence: TGTGCCATCAGCGACCAACGGACGGGAGATACGCAGTATTTT.

As regards this clonotype: With a much larger clone just one base away, this may be a read error. This rearrangement joins TRBV5-1 to TRBJ1-1; D ambiguous. This CDR3 spans 17 amino acids. Deletions cut 0 bases from V and 3 bases from J, with 18 bases between. Germline CDR1 SGHRS, CDR2 YFSETQ. The CDR3 DNA follows: TGCGCCAGCAGCTTGGGGGTTCCAATGTCGGGCGACACTGAAGCTTTCTTT. It is translated as CASSLGVPMSGDTEAFF.

The V and J genes are TRBV3-1 and TRBJ2-7, with D hard to call. The CDR3 contains 15 residues. The germline CDR1 and CDR2 sequences are LGHDT and YNNKEL (reference sequence). V was shortened by 2 bases and J by 5 bases, with 16 bases between the two germline ends. The CDR3 spells CASSQTLSGENEQYF. The CDR3 DNA is TGTGCCAGCAGCCAAACCCTCTCCGGCGAAAACGAGCAGTACTTC.

This clonotype was picked up many times. This sequence joins TRBV28 and TRBJ2-1, with TRBD2 identical over 7 bases. V lost 6 bases, J lost 5 bases, and 7 bases stayed unmatched. The CDR3 is 14 residues long. Germline V lookup: CDR1 MDHEN, CDR2 SYDVKM. The CDR3: CASRPPGLHNEQFF. Written as DNA, the CDR3 is TGTGCCAGCAGGCCCCCGGGACTACACAATGAGCAGTTCTTC.

This clonotype was counted only a few times. A much larger clonotype is one base distant, so this may be a read error. It is likely a read error, because the conserved phenylalanine at the end of the CDR3 is missing. The rearrangement joins TRBV12-3 or TRBV12-4 to TRBJ2-7, with TRBD2 matching 8 bases. Trimming at V came to 6 bases and at J to 5 bases, leaving 15 bases not matched to a gene. The CDR3 covers 16 residues. CDR3 sequence reads: CASSLRGSGSTNEQYL. The CDR3 region has the DNA TGTGCCAGCAGCCTTCGAGGGAGCGGGAGCACTAACGAGCAGTACCTC.

This clonotype was detected only a few times. The chain carries TRBV28 and TRBJ1-2, with 10 bases fitting TRBD1. Germline trimming cut 9 bases from V and 1 base from J; bases unmatched to any gene: 8. This CDR3 has 15 amino acids. From germline, CDR1 is MDHEN and CDR2 SYDVKM. CDR3 nucleotides: TGTGCCAGTGGACTAGACAGGGGGCTTAACTATGGCTACACCTTC. It codes for CASGLDRGLNYGYTF.

As for this clonotype: A much larger clonotype is one base distant, so this may be a read error. This rearrangement joins TRBV11-2 to TRBJ2-1; D is uncertain. The CDR3 totals 15 residues. From germline, CDR1 is SGHAT and CDR2 FQNNGV. V dropped 3 bases and J dropped 10 bases, with 19 bases sitting between them. CDR3 amino acids: CASSFTGPLLGEQFF. CDR3 bases: TGTGCCAGCAGCTTTACCGGACCCCTTTTGGGCGAGCAGTTCTTC.

The table lists this clonotype with many counts. CDR3 loop: CASSGTAGANVLTF. As DNA, the CDR3 is TGTGCCAGCTCAGGGACAGCTGGGGCCAACGTCCTGACTTTC. The V gene is TRBV18, the J gene TRBJ2-6, with TRBD1 matching over 7 bases. Germline V gene data show CDR1 as KGHSH and CDR2 as LQKENI. There are 14 residues in the CDR3. Trimming at V came to 5 bases and at J to 2 bases, leaving 0 bases not matched to a gene.

Of note for this clonotype: Because the CDR3's place on the DNA is in doubt, the DNA is left out and the CDR3 is given as listed by TCRdb. This chain's CDR3 is CASSEFASGSSYEWYF. The chain employs TRBV25-1 and TRBJ2-7; TRBD2, the table's D call, lacks a check against the DNA. Ends included, the CDR3 has 16 residues. In germline, CDR1 is MGHDK, CDR2 SYGVNS.

This clonotype was counted a few times. J is TRBJ1-2 and V is TRBV6-1, with unresolved D. The germline gives CDR1 MNHNS, CDR2 SASEGT. The length of the CDR3 is 12 residues. The ends were cut back, 6 bases at V and 7 bases at J, with 12 bases in the middle. CDR3 bases: TGTGCCAGCAGCCGGACTCCTGGTGGCTACACCTTC. Translation: CASSRTPGGYTF.

In this sample, this clonotype turned up many times. The chain couples TRBV18 to TRBJ2-7; D uncertain. CDR1 KGHSH and CDR2 LQKENI come from the germline V gene. The CDR3 has 15 amino acids. V dropped 0 bases and J dropped 0 bases, with 9 bases sitting between them. CDR3 residues: CASSPPIRSSYEQYF. CDR3 nucleotides: TGTGCCAGCTCACCACCCATCAGGTCCTCCTACGAGCAGTACTTC.

This clonotype was counted between two and nine times. The rearrangement uses TRBV27 and TRBJ2-3; D remains unclear. The germline CDR1 and CDR2 sequences are MNHEY and SMNVEV (reference sequence). This CDR3 contains 13 residues. Between the trimmed V and J ends, which lost 5 bases and 2 bases, there was a span of 8 bases. CDR3 nucleotides: TGTGCCAGCAGTACCGGGCCCACAGATACGCAGTATTTT. As protein: CASSTGPTDTQYF.

Many counts were recorded for this clonotype. V gene TRBV20-1 combines with J gene TRBJ1-5; unclear D gene. V was trimmed by 5 bases and J by 4 bases, leaving 6 bases between them. The length of the CDR3 is 11 residues. Germline-derived CDR1 and CDR2 are DFQATT and SNEGSKA (reference sequence). In DNA form, the CDR3 reads TGCAGTGCTGGGGAGAATCAGCCCCAGCATTTT. Translation: CSAGENQPQHF.

This clonotype was recorded many times. Mismatch with germline at one junction end may stem from a read error. V is TRBV2 and J is TRBJ2-3, with 7 bases that match TRBD2. Germline V gene data show CDR1 as SNHLY and CDR2 as FYNNEI. This CDR3 region has 16 residues. The chain's CDR3 is CASRDYGTIEADTQYF. DNA of the CDR3: TGTGCCAGCCGTGACTACGGGACTATAGAAGCAGATACGCAGTATTTT.

This clonotype was picked up a small number of times. The V and J genes are TRBV3-1 and TRBJ1-2; TRBD1 aligns across 10 bases. The V gene end was trimmed by 1 base and the J gene end by 5 bases; junction bases not matched to a gene: 4. The CDR3 covers 15 residues. Per germline, CDR1 LGHDT and CDR2 YNNKEL (reference sequence). The CDR3 reads CASSQADRGLYGYTF. CDR3 coding DNA: TGTGCCAGCAGCCAAGCCGACAGGGGGCTTTATGGCTACACCTTC.